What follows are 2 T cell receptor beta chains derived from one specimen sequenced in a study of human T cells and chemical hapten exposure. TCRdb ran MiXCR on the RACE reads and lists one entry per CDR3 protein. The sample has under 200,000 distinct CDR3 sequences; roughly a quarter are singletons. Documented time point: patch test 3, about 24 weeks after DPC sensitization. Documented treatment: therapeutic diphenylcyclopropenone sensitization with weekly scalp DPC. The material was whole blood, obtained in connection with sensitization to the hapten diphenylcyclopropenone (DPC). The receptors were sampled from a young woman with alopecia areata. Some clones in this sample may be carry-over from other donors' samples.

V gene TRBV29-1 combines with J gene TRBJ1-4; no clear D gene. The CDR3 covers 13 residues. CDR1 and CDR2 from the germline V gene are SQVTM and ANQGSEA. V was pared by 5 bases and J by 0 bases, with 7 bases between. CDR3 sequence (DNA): TGCAGCGTTCTCTCTGCAACTAATGAAAAACTGTTTTTT. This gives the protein CSVLSATNEKLFF.

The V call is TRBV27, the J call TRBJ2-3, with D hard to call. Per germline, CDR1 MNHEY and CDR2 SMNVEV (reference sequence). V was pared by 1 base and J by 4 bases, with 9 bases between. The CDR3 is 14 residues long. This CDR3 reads CASSLLSRPDTQYF. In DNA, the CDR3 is TGTGCCAGCAGTTTATTGAGCCGGCCAGATACGCAGTATTTT.